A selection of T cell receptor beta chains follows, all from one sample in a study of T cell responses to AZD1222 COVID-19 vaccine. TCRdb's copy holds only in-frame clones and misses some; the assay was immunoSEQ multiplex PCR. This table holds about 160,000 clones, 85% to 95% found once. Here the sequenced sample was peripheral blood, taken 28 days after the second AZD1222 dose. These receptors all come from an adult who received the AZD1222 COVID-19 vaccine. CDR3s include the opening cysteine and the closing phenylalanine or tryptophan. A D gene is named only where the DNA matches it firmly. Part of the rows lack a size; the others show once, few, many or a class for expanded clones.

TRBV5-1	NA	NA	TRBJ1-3	TGCGCCAGCAGCTTGGCCGGGAGTTCGTTTGGAAACACCATATATTTT	CASSLAGSSFGNTIYF
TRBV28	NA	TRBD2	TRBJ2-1	TGTGCCAGCAGTGGCCCTAGCGGGGCGGGACCGTACAATGAGCAGTTCTTC	CASSGPSGAGPYNEQFF
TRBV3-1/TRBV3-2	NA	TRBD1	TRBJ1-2	TGTGCCAGCAGCCGGGGTCAGGGGGCCGGTGGCTACACCTTC	CASSRGQGAGGYTF
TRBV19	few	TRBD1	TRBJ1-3	TGTGCCAGTATGGGGACAGGTGGAAACACCATATATTTT	CASMGTGGNTIYF
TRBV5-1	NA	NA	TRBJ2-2	TGCGCCAGCAGCCGTCGGGGCTTGACGGGCGTTGTGCGGACCGGGGAGCTGTTTTTT	CASSRRGLTGVVRTGELFF
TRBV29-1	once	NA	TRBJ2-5	TGCAGCGTCAGAGACCAAGAGACCCAGTACTTC	CSVRDQETQYF
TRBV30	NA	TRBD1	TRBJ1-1	TGTGCCTGGAGTCACCGGGACAGGGGGAACACTGAAGCTTTCTTT	CAWSHRDRGNTEAFF
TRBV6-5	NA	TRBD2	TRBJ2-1	TGTGCCAGCAGTAGGAAACTAGCGGGACTCAATGAGCAGTTCTTC	CASSRKLAGLNEQFF
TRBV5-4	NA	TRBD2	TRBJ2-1	TGTGCCAGCATCGGGGGGGGACCCCCGGATGAGCAGTTCTTC	CASIGGGPPDEQFF
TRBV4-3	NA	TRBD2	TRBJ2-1	TGCGCCAGCAGCCAAGATTTTGCGGGAGAGGTCAATGAGCAGTTCTTC	CASSQDFAGEVNEQFF
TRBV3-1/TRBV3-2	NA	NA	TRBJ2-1	TGTGCCAGCAGCCCAGCGGTTTTCTCCTACAATGAGCAGTTCTTC	CASSPAVFSYNEQFF
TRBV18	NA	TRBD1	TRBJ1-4	TGTGCCAGCTCACCACAGAGGGACAGTCGGAGTGAAAAACTGTTTTTT	CASSPQRDSRSEKLFF
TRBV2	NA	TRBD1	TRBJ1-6	TGTGCCAGCAACCTCTCCGGGACAGGGATTTCACCCCTCCACTTT	CASNLSGTGISPLHF
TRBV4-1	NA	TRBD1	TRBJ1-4	TGCGCCAGCAGCCGCAGCGGGACAGGGGGAGAAAAACTGTTTTTT	CASSRSGTGGEKLFF
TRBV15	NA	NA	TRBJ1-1	TGTGCCACCAGCAGAGATCCCAGGGGTGAAGCTTTCTTT	CATSRDPRGEAFF
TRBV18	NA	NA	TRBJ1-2	TGTGCCAGCTCACCGCGGATTACCCAGGGAGTCTATGGCTACACCTTC	CASSPRITQGVYGYTF
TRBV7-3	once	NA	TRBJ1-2	TGTGCCAGCAGCTTGACTGACGCCGTTGACTACACCTTC	CASSLTDAVDYTF
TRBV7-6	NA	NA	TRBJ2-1	TGTGCCAGCAGCTCGCTAGCGAGCAGCTCCTACAATGAGCAGTTCTTC	CASSSLASSSYNEQFF
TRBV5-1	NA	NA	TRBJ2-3	TGCGCCAGCAGAAGGGGTGATACGCAGTATTTT	CASRRGDTQYF
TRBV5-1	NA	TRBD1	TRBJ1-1	TGCGCCAGCAGCGTGGACAGGGGGAACACTGAAGCTTTCTTT	CASSVDRGNTEAFF
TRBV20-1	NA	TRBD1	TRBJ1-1	TGCAGTGCCTCGGACAGGGAGGCTTTCTTT	CSASDREAFF
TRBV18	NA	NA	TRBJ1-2	TGTGCCAGCTCACCCTCGGTCATTCCTACAACCTTC	CASSPSVIPTTF
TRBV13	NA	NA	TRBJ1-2	TGTGCCAGCAGCTACCAACACCGGGCCTATGGCTACACCTTC	CASSYQHRAYGYTF
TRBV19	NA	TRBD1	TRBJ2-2	TGTGCCAGCAGAAGGGGGACAGCCACGAACACCGGGGAGCTGTTTTTT	CASRRGTATNTGELFF